Presented here are 2 T cell receptor beta chains from one specimen sequenced in a study of CD8 T cells in ankylosing spondylitis. TCRdb re-derived calls from the 5' RACE reads in MiXCR, one entry per CDR3 protein. The profile shows approximately 350,000 distinct CDR3 sequences, 20% to 25% of them singletons. The sample consisted of blood, either unsorted or a sorted T cell fraction (not recorded which). The receptors were gathered from a male donor with ankylosing spondylitis or in good health (not recorded which).

The chain uses TRBV12-3 or TRBV12-4 and TRBJ2-1; tentative D call: TRBD2 (6 bases). The V gene lost 5 bases and the J gene lost 8 bases, with 16 bases spanning the gap. The CDR3 loop spans 14 amino acids. As DNA, the CDR3 is TGTGCCAGCAGTCTAGGCGGGGCGGGCGATGAGCAGTTCTTC. Its protein product is CASSLGGAGDEQFF.

This clonotype was detected a few times. The chain carries TRBV9 and TRBJ2-3; TRBD2 agrees at 10 bases. V trimming: 4 bases; J trimming: 2 bases; junction bases outside the gene matches: 16. The CDR3 has 19 amino acids. CDR1 and CDR2 (germline): SGDLS, YYNGEE. DNA of the CDR3: TGTGCCAGCAGCACCCCCGACCCCCTAGCGGGGGAAAACACAGATACGCAGTATTTT. Residues: CASSTPDPLAGENTDTQYF.